This T cell receptor beta chain was observed in a study of identical twins. The study's findings and limits: Zero-insertion analyses might be partly confounded by invariant T cells like MAIT and iNKT.

CDR3 length: 15 residues. The germline V gene encodes CDR1 MGHRA and CDR2 YSYEKL. V lost 0 bases and J 1 base, leaving 9 bases between the germline ends. Points on this clonotype: Its antigen is unidentified.

MiXCR, run by TCRdb on the 5' RACE reads, gives a single entry per CDR3 protein. The profile covers about 340,000 distinct CDR3 sequences, with roughly an eighth appearing a single time and approximately 7.9% taken by the ten largest. These data also formed part of another study, on yellow fever vaccine responses in identical twins.

The chain combines TRBV4-1 with TRBJ1-1, with unresolved D. The sample comprised CD8+ T cells sorted from blood. The clonotype originates from a woman aged 18-35 years in good health. CDR3 sequence reads: CASSQDFRPNTEAFF. As DNA, the CDR3 is TGCGCCAGCAGCCAAGATTTTCGCCCGAACACTGAAGCTTTCTTT.